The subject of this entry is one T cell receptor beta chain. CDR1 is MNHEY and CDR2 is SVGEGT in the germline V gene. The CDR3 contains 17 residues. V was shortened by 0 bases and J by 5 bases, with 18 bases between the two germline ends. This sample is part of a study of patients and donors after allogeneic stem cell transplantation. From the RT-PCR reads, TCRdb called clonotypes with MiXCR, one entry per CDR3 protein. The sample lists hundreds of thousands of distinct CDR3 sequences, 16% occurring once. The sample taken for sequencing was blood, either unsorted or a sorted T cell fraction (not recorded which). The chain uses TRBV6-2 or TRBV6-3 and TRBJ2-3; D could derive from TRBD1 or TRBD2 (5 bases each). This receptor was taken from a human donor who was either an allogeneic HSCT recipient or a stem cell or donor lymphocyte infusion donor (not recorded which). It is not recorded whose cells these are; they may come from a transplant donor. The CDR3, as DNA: TGTGCCAGCAGTTACTCCAGGGACCTCGGGTATGAAGATACGCAGTATTTT. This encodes CASSYSRDLGYEDTQYF.